The 16 T cell receptor beta chains listed next were all sequenced from one sample in a study of CD8+CD57+ T cells in acquired aplastic anemia. Investigators profiled TCR beta VDJ and CDR3 from genomic DNA template. TCRdb itself ran the reads through MiXCR, one entry per CDR3 protein. The sample lists a few hundred thousand distinct CDR3 sequences, about 80% seen once, with 42% in the top ten. In patients chosen for sequencing, flow cytometry had shown CD8+CD57+ cell expansion. Sequencing was carried out using sorted CD4+, CD8+, or CD8+CD57+ T cells (not recorded which) from PBMCs. The receptors stem from a human donor with aplastic anemia.

Note on this clonotype: Germline and junction disagree at one end, which may indicate a read error. The V gene is TRBV5-1, the J gene TRBJ2-4, with D perhaps TRBD1 (5 bases). From germline, CDR1 is SGHRS and CDR2 YFSETQ. The CDR3 is 12 residues long. CDR3 loop: CASSLAPTGRYF. CDR3 bases: TGTGCCAGCAGCTTGGCTCCAACAGGTCGGTACTTC.

Details on this clonotype: The final CDR3 position lacks the conserved phenylalanine or tryptophan, pointing to a likely read error. Because the CDR3's place on the DNA is in doubt, the DNA is left out and the CDR3 is given as listed by TCRdb. V usage is TRBV7-6 and J usage is TRBJ2-3; the table's D call, TRBD2, has no DNA check behind it. The CDR3 totals 13 residues, both ends included. CDR1 and CDR2 (germline): SGHVS, FNYEAQ. CDR3 loop: CASGDGSALSPLY.

V is TRBV2 and J is TRBJ1-1; D is ambiguous. The germline V gene has CDR1 SNHLY and CDR2 FYNNEI. The CDR3 runs 15 residues. V dropped 8 bases and J dropped 11 bases, with 27 bases sitting between them. The DNA of the CDR3 is TGTGCCAGCGGCGTCGATGGCACGGATACGCATGATGCTTTCTTT. It codes for CASGVDGTDTHDAFF.

A note on this clonotype: Since the CDR3 does not end with the conserved phenylalanine or tryptophan, this likely comes from a read error. Because the CDR3's place on the DNA is in doubt, the DNA is left out and the CDR3 is given as listed by TCRdb. This chain connects TRBV7-9 to TRBJ1-2; the table's D call, TRBD1, has no DNA check behind it. Germline V gene lookup returns CDR1 SEHNR and CDR2 FQNEAQ (reference sequence). Inclusive of both ends, the CDR3 amounts to 13 amino acids. CDR3 protein: CASSHDPDGTALS.

The count of this clonotype is one. This chain connects TRBV7-3 to TRBJ2-5; D is ambiguous. CDR3 length equals 12 residues. The V end was cut by 4 bases, the J end by 4 bases, with 7 bases between. The germline V gene encodes CDR1 SGHTA and CDR2 FQGTGA. CDR3: CASSSIRETQYF. The CDR3 region has the DNA TGTGCCAGCAGCTCGATTCGAGAGACCCAGTACTTC.

Worth noting for this clonotype: An end of the junction differs from the germline gene, which may be a read error. This chain connects TRBV7-9 to TRBJ1-1; no clear D. The CDR3 is made up of 15 amino acids. Per the germline V gene, CDR1 is SEHNR and CDR2 is FQNEAQ (reference sequence). The CDR3 is CASSLDLIGASDAFF. Here the CDR3 DNA reads TGTGCCAGCAGCTTAGATCTGATTGGAGCTTCTGATGCTTTCTTT. The complete variable domain, with remaining parts taken from reference TRBV7-9 and TRBJ1-1, reads DTGVSQNPRHKITKRGQNVTFRCDPISEHNRLYWYRQTLGQGPEFLTYFQNEAQLEKSRLLSDRFSAERPKGSFSTLEIQRTEQGDSAMYLCASSLDLIGASDAFFGQGTRLTVV.

As regards this clonotype: Compared with germline, one end of the junction differs, possibly owing to a read error. V and J are TRBV2 and TRBJ2-7, with no clear D. Germline CDR1 is SNHLY and CDR2 is FYNNEI. This CDR3 has 14 amino acids. CDR3 region: CASSHSDGAYEQYF. CDR3 sequence (DNA): TGTGCCAGCAGCCATTCAGACGGTGCTTACGAGCAGTATTTC.

The CDR3 sequence: CASSVVGDTQYF. CDR3 DNA: TGTGCCAGCAGCGTAGTAGGAGATACGCAGTATTTT. V usage is TRBV9 and J usage is TRBJ2-3; no clear D gene. The length of the CDR3 is 12 residues. CDR1 SGDLS and CDR2 YYNGEE come from the germline V gene. With 0 bases removed from V and 5 bases from J, the gap between germline ends came to 4 bases.

The CDR3 loop reads CSVKDLPGVETQYF. In nucleotides, the CDR3 is TGCAGTGTTAAAGATCTACCGGGGGTAGAGACCCAGTACTTC. The rearrangement uses TRBV20-1 and TRBJ2-5, with D possibly matching TRBD2 (6 bases). This CDR3 region has 14 residues. The germline V gene encodes CDR1 DFQATT and CDR2 SNEGSKA (reference sequence). V gave up 7 bases and J gave up 4 bases, with 19 bases separating them.

The chain joins TRBV7-3 to TRBJ2-7, with 7 bases lining up with TRBD1. Per germline, CDR1 SGHTA and CDR2 FQGTGA. CDR3 length: 18 residues. The ends lost 6 bases at V and 1 base at J; junction bases unmatched: 18. The CDR3 DNA sequence: TGTGCCAGCAGAATTCATCCAAACGGGACAGCCCTTTCCTACGAGCAGTACGTC. Its protein product is CASRIHPNGTALSYEQYV.

Worth noting for this clonotype: Mismatch with germline at one junction end may stem from a read error. The chain joins TRBV7-3 to TRBJ2-3; 9 bases agree with TRBD2. Germline V gives CDR1 SGHTA, CDR2 FQGTGA. This CDR3 comprises 13 residues. Written as DNA, the CDR3 is TGTGCCAGTAGCGGGGGTACCTACAATGAGCAGTTCTTT. Its translation: CASSGGTYNEQFF. Using reference TRBV7-3 and TRBJ2-3 for the parts outside the CDR3, the full variable domain is GAGVSQTPSNKVTEKGKYVELRCDPISGHTALYWYRQSLGQGPEFLIYFQGTGAADDSGLPNDRFFAVRPEGSVSTLKIQRTERGDSAVYLCASSGGTYNEQFFGPGTRLTVL.

This chain uses TRBV20-1 with TRBJ2-1; 12 bases are a match to TRBD2. This CDR3 region has 14 residues. The germline V gene has CDR1 DFQATT and CDR2 SNEGSKA (reference sequence). Trimming took 4 bases from V and 7 from J; bases not matched to a gene: 5. CDR3 sequence (DNA): TGCAGTGCTAACGGACTAGCGGGAAAAAATGAGCAGTTCTTC. Protein: CSANGLAGKNEQFF.

The V gene is TRBV6-5, the J gene TRBJ1-1; 7 bases match TRBD1. The germline CDR1 and CDR2 sequences are MNHEY and SVGAGI. This CDR3 is built from 13 residues. V trimming: 9 bases; J trimming: 7 bases; junction bases outside the gene matches: 11. As DNA, the CDR3 is TGTGCCAGTAGATTACGGGACAGACATGAAGCTTTCTTT. It translates to CASRLRDRHEAFF.

The chain carries TRBV2 and TRBJ2-1; D possibly uses TRBD1 or TRBD2 (6 bases each). The CDR3 is made up of 16 amino acids. Trimming took 8 bases from V and 16 from J, leaving 33 bases between them. The germline V gene encodes CDR1 SNHLY and CDR2 FYNNEI. CDR3 residues: CASGDGGTNTQYVHFF. The DNA of the CDR3 is TGTGCCAGCGGCGACGGGGGCACAAATACGCAGTATGTGCACTTCTTC.

This chain links TRBV6-5 with TRBJ1-6; D ambiguous. CDR3 length: 16 amino acids. Per the germline V gene, CDR1 is MNHEY and CDR2 is SVGAGI. V was clipped by 9 bases and J by 7 bases, with 22 bases between them. CDR3 DNA sequence: TGTGCCAGTAGTATGAACATTGGGTTTCAGAATTCACCCCTCCACTTT. Amino acids: CASSMNIGFQNSPLHF.

This clonotype was counted between two and nine times. This chain connects TRBV6-4 to TRBJ2-2; the match to TRBD1 covers 7 bases. The CDR3 consists of 16 residues. CDR1 MRHNA and CDR2 SNTAGT come from the germline V gene. J was trimmed by 3 bases and V by 0 bases; bases with no gene match: 4. The CDR3 is CASSDSSTGDTGELFF. CDR3 DNA sequence: TGTGCCAGCAGTGACTCGAGTACAGGGGACACCGGGGAGCTGTTTTTT.